A selection of T cell receptor beta chains follows, all from one sample in a study of cytomegalovirus exposure and HLA in healthy donors. Here immunoSEQ multiplex PCR was the method, and the copy in TCRdb shows in-frame clones only, minus some. This sample has 150,000 to 200,000 clones, with about three quarters found just once. Sequencing was performed on PBMCs. The receptors were sampled from a female donor in good health and CMV-seronegative. The CDR3 runs from the conserved cysteine through the conserved F or W. The D gene is left open where the match is weak. Rows give clone size only sometimes, using once, few, many, or a class for an expanded clone.

V,D,J,size,CDR3,DNA
TRBV27,.,TRBJ2-1,.,CASSLSEGSGYNEQFF,TGTGCCAGCAGTTTATCGGAGGGGAGTGGGTACAATGAGCAGTTCTTC
TRBV7-2,TRBD1,TRBJ1-6,once,CASSGTGSNSPLHF,TGTGCCAGCAGCGGGACAGGGAGTAATTCACCCCTCCACTTT
TRBV7-2,TRBD1,TRBJ1-6,.,CASSLGQRNSPLHF,TGTGCCAGCAGCTTGGGACAGAGAAATTCACCCCTCCACTTT
TRBV6-5,.,TRBJ1-2,.,CASSYSRANYGYTF,TGTGCCAGCAGTTACTCGAGGGCGAACTATGGCTACACCTTC
TRBV5-1,TRBD1,TRBJ2-7,.,CASSLGQGSYEQYF,TGCGCCAGCAGCTTGGGACAGGGGTCCTACGAGCAGTACTTC
TRBV28,.,TRBJ1-1,.,CASRPTVNTEAFF,TGTGCCAGCAGACCGACAGTGAACACTGAAGCTTTCTTT
TRBV25-1,.,TRBJ2-7,.,CASSTTRAGGSYEQYF,TGTGCCAGCAGTACCACCCGGGCGGGCGGCTCCTACGAGCAGTACTTC
TRBV7-2,TRBD1,TRBJ1-3,.,CASSFDRGAGNTIYF,TGTGCCAGCAGCTTCGACAGGGGGGCTGGAAACACCATATATTTT
TRBV6-5,TRBD1,TRBJ1-2,.,CASSYSGQVYGYTF,TGTGCCAGCAGTTACTCGGGACAGGTATATGGCTACACCTTC
TRBV9,TRBD1,TRBJ2-2,.,CASSSTGTGAGELFF,TGTGCCAGCAGCTCTACCGGGACAGGGGCCGGGGAGCTGTTTTTT
TRBV6-5,.,TRBJ2-7,.,CASSYSDTNYEQYF,TGTGCCAGCAGTTACTCGGACACTAACTACGAGCAGTACTTC
TRBV19,TRBD1,TRBJ1-1,.,CASSWIPGQGYGTEAFF,TGTGCCAGTAGTTGGATACCGGGACAGGGGTATGGCACTGAAGCTTTCTTT
TRBV9,TRBD1,TRBJ2-5,.,CASSVALGTGKETQYF,TGTGCCAGCAGCGTAGCGCTAGGGACAGGAAAAGAGACCCAGTACTTC
TRBV5-4,TRBD1,TRBJ1-6,.,CASSSLQGARNSPLHF,TGTGCCAGCAGTTCCTTACAGGGGGCGCGTAATTCACCCCTCCACTTT
TRBV19,.,TRBJ1-5,.,CASTAGIQPQHF,TGTGCCAGTACTGCCGGGATTCAGCCCCAGCATTTT
TRBV5-6,.,TRBJ2-1,.,CAGARNSYNEQFF,TGTGCCGGAGCCCGGAACTCCTACAATGAGCAGTTCTTC
TRBV2,.,TRBJ1-1,.,CATHSGGWGTEAFF,TGTGCCACCCACAGCGGGGGCTGGGGCACTGAAGCTTTCTTT
TRBV7-9,TRBD1,TRBJ1-1,.,CASTRQGMNTEAFF,TGTGCCAGCACCAGACAGGGAATGAACACTGAAGCTTTCTTT
TRBV6-1,TRBD2,TRBJ2-3,.,CASSAVAGASDTQYF,TGTGCCAGCAGTGCCGTAGCGGGAGCCTCAGATACGCAGTATTTT
TRBV7-9,.,TRBJ1-3,once,CASSATDTHPRNTIYF,TGTGCCAGCAGCGCCACTGACACACACCCTCGGAACACCATATATTTT
TRBV28,.,TRBJ1-1,once,CASSFSDRNTEAFF,TGTGCCAGCAGTTTTTCTGACAGGAACACTGAAGCTTTCTTT
TRBV4-3,TRBD1,TRBJ2-7,.,CASSQTDREDYEQYF,TGCGCCAGCAGCCAAACGGACAGGGAAGACTACGAGCAGTACTTC
TRBV7-3,TRBD2,TRBJ2-1,.,CASSLGLAGYNEQFF,TGTGCCAGCAGCTTAGGACTAGCGGGGTACAATGAGCAGTTCTTC
TRBV15,TRBD2,TRBJ2-7,.,CATSRDQRPSGSYEQYF,TGTGCCACCAGCAGAGATCAGCGGCCTAGCGGATCCTACGAGCAGTACTTC
TRBV27,TRBD2,TRBJ2-7,.,CASSWVGGRAEQYF,TGTGCCAGCAGTTGGGTGGGAGGGCGTGCCGAGCAGTACTTC